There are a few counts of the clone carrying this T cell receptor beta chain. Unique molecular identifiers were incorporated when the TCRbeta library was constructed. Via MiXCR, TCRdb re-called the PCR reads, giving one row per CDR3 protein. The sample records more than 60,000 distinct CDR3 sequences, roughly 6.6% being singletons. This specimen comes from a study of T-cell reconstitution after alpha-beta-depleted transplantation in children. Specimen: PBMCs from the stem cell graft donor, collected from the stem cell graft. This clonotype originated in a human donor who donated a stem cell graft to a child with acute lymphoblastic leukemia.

The CDR3 loop reads CASSYSKGGTEQFF. The CDR3 bases are TGTGCCAGCAGTTACTCGAAAGGGGGCACGGAGCAGTTCTTC. The J gene is TRBJ2-1, the V gene TRBV6-2 or TRBV6-3, with 7 bases that match TRBD1. Losses at the gene ends were 0 bases for V and 10 bases for J; bases not matched to a gene: 6. CDR1 is MNHEY and CDR2 is SVGEGT in the germline V gene. The CDR3 has 14 amino acids.